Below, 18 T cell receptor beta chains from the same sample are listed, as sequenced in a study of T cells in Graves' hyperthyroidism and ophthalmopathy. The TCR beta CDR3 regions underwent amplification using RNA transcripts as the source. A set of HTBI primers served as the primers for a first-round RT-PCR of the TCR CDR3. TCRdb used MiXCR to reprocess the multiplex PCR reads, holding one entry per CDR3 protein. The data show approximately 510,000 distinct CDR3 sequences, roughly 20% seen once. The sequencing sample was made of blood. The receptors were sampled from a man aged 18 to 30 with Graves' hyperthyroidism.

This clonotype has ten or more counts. CDR3 region: CASSFSTGTEAFF. The CDR3 DNA sequence: TGTGCCAGCAGTTTTTCAACGGGCACTGAAGCTTTCTTT. The chain is built from TRBV28 and TRBJ1-1; D unresolved. With 3 bases removed from V and 4 bases from J, the gap between germline ends came to 9 bases. Germline lookup yields CDR1 MDHEN and CDR2 SYDVKM. The CDR3 consists of 13 residues.

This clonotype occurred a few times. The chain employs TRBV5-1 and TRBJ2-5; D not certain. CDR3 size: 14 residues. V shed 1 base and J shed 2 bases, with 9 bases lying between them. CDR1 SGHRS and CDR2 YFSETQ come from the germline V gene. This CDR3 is CASSLNQNQETQYF. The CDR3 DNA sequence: TGCGCCAGCAGCTTGAACCAGAATCAAGAGACCCAGTACTTC.

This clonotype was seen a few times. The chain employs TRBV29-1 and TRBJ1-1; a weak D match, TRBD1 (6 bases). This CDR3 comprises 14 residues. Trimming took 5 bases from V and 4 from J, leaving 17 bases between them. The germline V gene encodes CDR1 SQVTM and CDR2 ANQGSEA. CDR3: CSVFPHTGSTEAFF. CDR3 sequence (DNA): TGCAGCGTTTTTCCCCATACAGGGAGCACTGAAGCTTTCTTT. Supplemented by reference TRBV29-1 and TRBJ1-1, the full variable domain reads SAVISQKPSRDICQRGTSLTIQCQVDSQVTMMFWYRQQPGQSLTLIATANQGSEATYESGFVIDKFPISRPNLTFSTLTVSNMSPEDSSIYLCSVFPHTGSTEAFFGQGTRLTVV.

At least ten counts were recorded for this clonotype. Here the CDR3 DNA reads TGTGCCAGCAGTTTAGTGGTAGGGTACGAGCAGTACTTC. Translated, it gives CASSLVVGYEQYF. The chain recombines TRBV12-3 or TRBV12-4 with TRBJ2-7; D unclear. The CDR3 covers 13 residues. V was shortened by 1 base and J by 4 bases, with 8 bases between the two germline ends.

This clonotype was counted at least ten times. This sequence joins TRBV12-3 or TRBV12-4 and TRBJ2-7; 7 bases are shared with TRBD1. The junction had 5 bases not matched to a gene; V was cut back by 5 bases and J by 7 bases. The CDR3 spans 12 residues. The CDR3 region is CASSPGTEEQYF. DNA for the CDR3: TGTGCCAGCAGTCCCGGGACAGAAGAGCAGTACTTC.

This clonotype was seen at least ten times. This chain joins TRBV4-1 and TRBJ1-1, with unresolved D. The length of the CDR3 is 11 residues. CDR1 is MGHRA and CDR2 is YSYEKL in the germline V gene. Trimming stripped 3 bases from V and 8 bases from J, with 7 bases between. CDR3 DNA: TGCGCCAGCAGCCAGACTACCGAAGCTTTCTTT. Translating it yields CASSQTTEAFF.

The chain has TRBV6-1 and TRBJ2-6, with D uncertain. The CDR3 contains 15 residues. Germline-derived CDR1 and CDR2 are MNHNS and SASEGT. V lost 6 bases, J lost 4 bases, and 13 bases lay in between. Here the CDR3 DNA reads TGTGCCAGCAGACCCGACGGACCCGGGGCCAACGTCCTGACTTTC. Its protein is CASRPDGPGANVLTF.

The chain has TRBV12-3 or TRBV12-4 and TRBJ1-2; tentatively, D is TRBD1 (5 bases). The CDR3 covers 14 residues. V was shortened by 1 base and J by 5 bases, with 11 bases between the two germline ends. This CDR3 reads CASSLGGERYGYTF. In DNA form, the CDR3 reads TGTGCCAGCAGTTTAGGAGGGGAGAGGTATGGCTACACCTTC.

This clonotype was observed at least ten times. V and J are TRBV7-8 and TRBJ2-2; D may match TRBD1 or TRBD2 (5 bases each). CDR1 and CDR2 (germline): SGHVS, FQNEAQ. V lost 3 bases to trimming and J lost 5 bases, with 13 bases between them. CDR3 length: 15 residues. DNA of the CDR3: TGTGCCAGCAGCTTTTTCGGGGCGGATACCGGGGAGCTGTTTTTT. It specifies CASSFFGADTGELFF. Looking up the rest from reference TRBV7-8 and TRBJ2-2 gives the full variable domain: GAGVSQSPRYKVAKRGQDVALRCDPISGHVSLFWYQQALGQGPEFLTYFQNEAQLDKSGLPSDRFFAERPEGSVSTLKIQRTQQEDSAVYLCASSFFGADTGELFFGEGSRLTVL.

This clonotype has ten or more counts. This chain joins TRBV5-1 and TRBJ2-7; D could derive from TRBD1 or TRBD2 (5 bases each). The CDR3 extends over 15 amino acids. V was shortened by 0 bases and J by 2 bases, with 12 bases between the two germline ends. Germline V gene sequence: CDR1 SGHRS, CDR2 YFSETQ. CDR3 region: CASSLGDLRTYEQYF. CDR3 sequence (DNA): TGCGCCAGCAGCTTGGGGGACCTTCGGACCTACGAGCAGTACTTC. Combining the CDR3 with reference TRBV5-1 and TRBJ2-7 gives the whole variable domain KAGVTQTPRYLIKTRGQQVTLSCSPISGHRSVSWYQQTPGQGLQFLFEYFSETQRNKGNFPGRFSGRQFSNSRSEMNVSTLELGDSALYLCASSLGDLRTYEQYFGPGTRLTVT.

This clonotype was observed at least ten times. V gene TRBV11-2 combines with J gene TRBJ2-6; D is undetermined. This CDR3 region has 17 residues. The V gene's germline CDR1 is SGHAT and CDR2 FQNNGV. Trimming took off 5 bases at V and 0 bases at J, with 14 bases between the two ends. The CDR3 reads CASSRQASLSGANVLTF. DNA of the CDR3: TGTGCCAGCAGCCGACAAGCATCTCTCTCTGGGGCCAACGTCCTGACTTTC.

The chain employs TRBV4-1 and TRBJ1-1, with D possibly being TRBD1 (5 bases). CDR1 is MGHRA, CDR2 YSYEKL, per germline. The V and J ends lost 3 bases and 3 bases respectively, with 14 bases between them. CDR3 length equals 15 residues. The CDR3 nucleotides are TGCGCCAGCAGCCAGGTAACCAGGGCGGACACTGAAGCTTTCTTT. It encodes CASSQVTRADTEAFF.

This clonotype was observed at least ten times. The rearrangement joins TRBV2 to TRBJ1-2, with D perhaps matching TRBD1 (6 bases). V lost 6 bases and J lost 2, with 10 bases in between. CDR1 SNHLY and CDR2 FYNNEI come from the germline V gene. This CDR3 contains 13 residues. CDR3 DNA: TGTGCCAGCAGAAGCGGACAGAACTATGGCTACACCTTC. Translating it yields CASRSGQNYGYTF.

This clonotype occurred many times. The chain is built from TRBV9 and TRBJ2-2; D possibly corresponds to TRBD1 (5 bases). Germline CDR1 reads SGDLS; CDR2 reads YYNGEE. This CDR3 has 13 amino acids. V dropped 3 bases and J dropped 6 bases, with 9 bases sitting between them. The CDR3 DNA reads TGTGCCAGCAGCGCATTACAGGCCGGGGAGCTGTTTTTT. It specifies CASSALQAGELFF.

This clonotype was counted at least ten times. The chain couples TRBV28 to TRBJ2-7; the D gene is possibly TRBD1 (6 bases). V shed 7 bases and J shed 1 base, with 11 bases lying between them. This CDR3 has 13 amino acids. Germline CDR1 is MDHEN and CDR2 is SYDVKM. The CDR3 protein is CASTGGDSYEQYF. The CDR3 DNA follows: TGTGCCAGCACTGGGGGCGATTCCTACGAGCAGTACTTC.

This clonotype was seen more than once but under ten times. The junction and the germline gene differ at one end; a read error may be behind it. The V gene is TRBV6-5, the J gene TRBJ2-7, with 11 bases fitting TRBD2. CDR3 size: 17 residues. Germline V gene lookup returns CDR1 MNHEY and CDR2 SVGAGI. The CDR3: CASSYLWGLAETYEQYF. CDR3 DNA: TGCGCCAGCAGTTACCTCTGGGGACTAGCGGAAACCTACGAGCAGTACTTC.

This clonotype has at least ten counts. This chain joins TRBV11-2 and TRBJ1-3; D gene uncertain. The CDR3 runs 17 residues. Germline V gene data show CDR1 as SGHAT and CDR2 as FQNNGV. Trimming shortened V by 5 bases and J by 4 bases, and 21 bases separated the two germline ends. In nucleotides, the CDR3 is TGTGCCAGCAGCACCCGCGAATGGGGTCCCCTCGGAAACACCATATATTTT. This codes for CASSTREWGPLGNTIYF.

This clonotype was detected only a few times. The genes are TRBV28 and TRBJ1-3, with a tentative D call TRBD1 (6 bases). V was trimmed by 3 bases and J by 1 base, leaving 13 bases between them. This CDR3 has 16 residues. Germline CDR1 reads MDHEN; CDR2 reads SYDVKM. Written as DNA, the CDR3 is TGTGCCAGCAGTTTTTTACAGGGAAAATCTGGAAACACCATATATTTT. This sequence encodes CASSFLQGKSGNTIYF.